The T cell receptor (beta chain) under discussion was sequenced for a study of blood T cell repertoires in COVID-19. V lost 6 bases to trimming and J lost 1 base; unmatched junction nucleotides: 9. Per the germline V gene, CDR1 is SNHLY and CDR2 is FYNNEI. CDR3 length: 16 amino acids. This table comes from immunoSEQ multiplex PCR, and its TCRdb copy is limited to in-frame clones, with some not included. The data contain 200,000 to 300,000 clones, about 93% of them seen just once; the ten biggest clones take up 0.83%. Material: peripheral blood. The sequence was collected from a man aged 25 to 40 with COVID-19, enrolled during active disease. The genes are TRBV2 and TRBJ2-5; 9 bases agree with TRBD2. The CDR3 sequence is CASSPERGAIQETQYF. The DNA of the CDR3 is TGTGCCAGCAGCCCGGAGCGGGGGGCCATCCAAGAGACCCAGTACTTC.